Following are 9 T cell receptor beta chains from one sample sequenced in a study of blood T cell repertoires in COVID-19. The assay was immunoSEQ multiplex PCR, and TCRdb's table has in-frame clones only and misses some. Of a few hundred thousand clones in the sample, over 75% were seen once. The sequenced sample consisted of PBMCs or T cells enriched from blood (not recorded which). Receptors originate from a woman aged 25 to 45 who had recovered from COVID-19.

The chain recombines TRBV4-1 with TRBJ2-1; D ambiguous. Trimming took 1 base from V and 3 from J, leaving 4 bases between them. The V gene's germline CDR1 is MGHRA and CDR2 YSYEKL. This CDR3 is built from 13 residues. CDR3 protein: CASSQGVYNEQFF. The CDR3 nucleotides read TGCGCCAGCAGCCAAGGCGTCTACAATGAGCAGTTCTTC.

This chain links TRBV27 with TRBJ2-7; perhaps TRBD2 as D (6 bases). Per germline, CDR1 MNHEY and CDR2 SMNVEV (reference sequence). The CDR3 contains 14 residues. Trimming shortened V by 10 bases and J by 2 bases, and 18 bases separated the two germline ends. The CDR3 loop is CATYGGRGTYEQYF. The CDR3 nucleotides read TGTGCCACATATGGAGGGCGAGGGACCTACGAGCAGTACTTC.

The chain uses TRBV7-9 and TRBJ2-7; 7 positions match TRBD2. Trimming removed 5 bases from V and 6 bases from J; junction bases left unmatched: 4. The CDR3 runs to 12 residues. The germline CDR1 and CDR2 sequences are SEHNR and FQNEAQ (reference sequence). The CDR3 loop reads CASSGTSAEQYF. CDR3 DNA sequence: TGTGCCAGCAGCGGAACTAGCGCCGAGCAGTACTTC.

This chain links TRBV7-6 with TRBJ2-3, with D tentatively TRBD2 (5 bases). V dropped 5 bases and J dropped 1 base, with 16 bases sitting between them. Per germline, CDR1 SGHVS and CDR2 FNYEAQ. This CDR3 is 16 amino acids long. In DNA, the CDR3 is TGTGCCAGCAGCCCCCCCGGCGGGCGGCGCACAGATACGCAGTATTTT. This sequence encodes CASSPPGGRRTDTQYF. The complete variable domain, with remaining parts taken from reference TRBV7-6 and TRBJ2-3, reads GAGVSQSPRYKVTKRGQDVALRCDPISGHVSLYWYRQALGQGPEFLTYFNYEAQQDKSGLPNDRFSAERPEGSISTLTIQRTEQRDSAMYRCASSPPGGRRTDTQYFGPGTRLTVL.

This chain connects TRBV27 to TRBJ2-7, with TRBD1 matching over 9 bases. V trimming: 0 bases; J trimming: 5 bases; junction bases outside the gene matches: 2. CDR3 size: 14 residues. Germline CDR1 and CDR2: MNHEY and SMNVEV (reference sequence). The CDR3 spells CASSLSGTGNEQYF. CDR3 sequence (DNA): TGTGCCAGCAGTTTATCGGGGACAGGGAACGAGCAGTACTTC.

V usage is TRBV2 and J usage is TRBJ2-7, with a possible D match to TRBD2 (5 bases). Germline V lookup: CDR1 SNHLY, CDR2 FYNNEI. The CDR3 is 13 amino acids. V was trimmed by 8 bases and J by 0 bases, leaving 11 bases between them. Here the CDR3 reads CASSQAASYEQYF. CDR3 DNA sequence: TGTGCCAGCTCGCAAGCGGCCTCCTACGAGCAGTACTTC.

This clone occurred once. V and J are TRBV7-2 and TRBJ1-5; 10 nucleotides agree with TRBD1. The CDR3 totals 17 residues. Germline V gene lookup returns CDR1 SGHTA and CDR2 FQGNSA. Trimming took 2 bases from V and 9 from J; bases not matched to a gene: 13. The CDR3 sequence is CASSLLPGQGTQRPQHF. CDR3 nucleotides: TGTGCCAGCAGCTTACTTCCGGGACAGGGGACCCAGAGGCCCCAGCATTTT.

In its sample, this clone was seen a few times. The chain employs TRBV13 and TRBJ2-1; TRBD2 might be the D (5 bases). Germline values: CDR1 PRHDT, CDR2 FYEKMQ (reference sequence). V was trimmed by 0 bases and J by 6 bases, leaving 9 bases between them. The CDR3 runs 14 residues. The CDR3 spells CASSLGVSVNEQFF. CDR3 DNA: TGTGCCAGCAGCTTAGGTGTTAGCGTCAATGAGCAGTTCTTC. The entire variable domain, with the rest obtained from reference TRBV13 and TRBJ2-1, is as follows: AAGVIQSPRHLIKEKRETATLKCYPIPRHDTVYWYQQGPGQDPQFLISFYEKMQSDKGSIPDRFSAQQFSDYHSELNMSSLELGDSALYFCASSLGVSVNEQFFGPGTRLTVL.

The V and J genes are TRBV7-2 and TRBJ2-4; perhaps TRBD2 as D (5 bases). Germline V gene lookup returns CDR1 SGHTA and CDR2 FQGNSA. Trimming pared 6 bases from V and 2 bases from J, leaving 17 bases between. CDR3 length equals 16 residues. CDR3: CASSTMGALTKNIQYF. CDR3 DNA: TGTGCCAGCAGTACTATGGGAGCCCTCACCAAAAACATTCAGTACTTC.